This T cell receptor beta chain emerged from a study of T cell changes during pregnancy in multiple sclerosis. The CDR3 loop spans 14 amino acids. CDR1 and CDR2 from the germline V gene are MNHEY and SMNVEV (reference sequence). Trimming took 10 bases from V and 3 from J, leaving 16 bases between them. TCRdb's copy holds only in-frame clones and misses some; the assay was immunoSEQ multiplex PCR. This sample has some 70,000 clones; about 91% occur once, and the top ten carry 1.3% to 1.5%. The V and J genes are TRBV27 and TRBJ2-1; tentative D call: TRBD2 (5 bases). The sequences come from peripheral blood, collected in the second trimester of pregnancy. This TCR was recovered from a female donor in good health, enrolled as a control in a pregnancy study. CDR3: CATRWRANYNEQFF. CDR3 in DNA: TGTGCCACCCGATGGCGGGCCAACTACAATGAGCAGTTCTTC.